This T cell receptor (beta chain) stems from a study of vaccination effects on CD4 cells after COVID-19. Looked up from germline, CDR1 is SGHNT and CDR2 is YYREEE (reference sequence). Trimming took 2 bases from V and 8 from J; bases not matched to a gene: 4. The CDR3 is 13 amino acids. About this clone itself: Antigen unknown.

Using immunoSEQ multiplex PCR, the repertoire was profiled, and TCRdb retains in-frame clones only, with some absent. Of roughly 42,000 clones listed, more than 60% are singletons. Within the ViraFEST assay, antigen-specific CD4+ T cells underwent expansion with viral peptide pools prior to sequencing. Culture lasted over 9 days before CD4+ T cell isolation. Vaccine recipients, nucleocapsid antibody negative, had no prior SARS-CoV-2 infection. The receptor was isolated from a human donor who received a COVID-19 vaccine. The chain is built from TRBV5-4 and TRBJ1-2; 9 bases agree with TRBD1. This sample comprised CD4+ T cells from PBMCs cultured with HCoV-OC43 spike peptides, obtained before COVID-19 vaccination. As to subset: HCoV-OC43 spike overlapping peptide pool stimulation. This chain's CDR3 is CASSFGTGRGYTF. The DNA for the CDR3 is TGTGCCAGCAGCTTTGGGACAGGGAGAGGCTACACCTTC.